Only one count was recorded for the clone carrying this T cell receptor (beta chain). Its antigen is as yet unknown. Method: immunoSEQ multiplex PCR; TCRdb's copy keeps in-frame clones and lacks some. The sample lists several thousand clones, over 60% occurring once. The data stem from a study of tumor-infiltrating lymphocytes in localized non-small cell lung cancer. Across the study: From each patient, both tumor and uninvolved lung, non-adjacent to tumor, were sampled. Regarding the study as a whole: Compared with uninvolved lung, tumors showed higher T cell infiltration by TCRbeta sequencing.

This CDR3 spans 14 amino acids. V was trimmed by 5 bases and J by 7 bases, leaving 18 bases between them. Germline V CDR1 and CDR2: MGHRA, YSYEKL. The TCR originated in a human donor with non-small cell lung cancer. The chain links TRBV4-1 to TRBJ2-7; possible D gene TRBD1, 5 bases. The sequencing sample was made of lung tumor tissue. Here the CDR3 reads CASSVSQGQEEQYF. The CDR3 DNA reads as TGCGCCAGCAGCGTCAGCCAGGGCCAGGAGGAGCAGTACTTC.